The TCR beta chain described here comes from a study of blood T cell repertoires in COVID-19 (dated by TCRdb to about 2020). In the study overall: Samples covering the acute and convalescent phases of COVID-19 were provided by collaborators in the United States, Italy and Spain. The prospective study material was composed of cDNA or gDNA derived from T cells, B-cell-depleted T cells, or PBMCs. The repertoires were made available in a free public database intended to serve as a resource for research on the immune response to SARS-CoV-2. Deeply sampled blood TCRbeta repertoires from subjects exposed to, actively infected with, or recovered from COVID-19 were included in the dataset. The samples were drawn from two sources: the first 160 participants of the ongoing ImmuneRACE study, and 950 to 1,500 subjects contributed by 6 global collaborators. Sample metadata almost always included a de-identified subject ID, COVID-19 status, age in years and sex. Where available, HLA class I and class II types were taken from metadata supplied by the sample provider and were not determined by assay-based typing.

Including cysteine and phenylalanine, the CDR3 has 15 amino acids. The retained sequence is limited to the CDR3, 45 bases, with the frame set at the first base. Trimmed from V: 4 bases; trimmed from J: 3 bases; junction bases lacking a gene match: 5. Looking up the germline V gene yields CDR1 SGHVS and CDR2 FNYEAQ. Collaborating institutions collected whole blood in K2EDTA tubes following their own protocols. For TCRbeta analysis, collaborators shipped samples in one of three forms: frozen whole blood, isolated PBMCs, or DNA extracted from either of those sample types. TCRbeta CDR3 regions were amplified from genomic DNA using the immunoSEQ Assay, a bias-controlled multiplex PCR. The paper's processing steps were these. Within the assay, amplification of reference gene primers was used to estimate how many nucleated cells each sample contained. Sequence reads were collapsed and filtered to measure the absolute abundance of every unique TCRbeta CDR3 rearrangement. Productive Simpson clonality was computed per sample as the square root of Simpson's diversity index over productive rearrangements. TCRdb holds this immuneACCESS table with in-frame rearrangements only. Some clones are missing; in checked studies, unresolved V genes explain under half, and the rest has no known cause. The V and J calls and clone size come from that table; D and trimming were worked out from the DNA. The sample table contains about 24,000 clones; only one count was recorded for roughly 80% of them. About 9% of the sample rests with the top ten.

As for this clone: Its binding antigen is unknown. Per-base quality was not reported, and no clone a single base away is much larger than it.

General study outcomes and caveats: How much clinical and demographic metadata was included differed by source and by participant, and the metadata was provided uncurated.

The sequence joins TRBV7-6 to TRBJ1-5; a stretch of 8 junction bases matches TRBD1. Material for sequencing was peripheral blood. This sequence was found in a human donor in a cohort sampled during active COVID-19. The encoded CDR3 is CASSYGQGPNQPQHF. The base sequence is TGTGCCAGCAGCTATGGACAGGGCCCCAATCAGCCCCAGCATTTT.